This T cell receptor (beta chain) was obtained from a study of siplizumab effects on memory and regulatory T cells. Germline V gene lookup returns CDR1 SNHLY and CDR2 FYNNEI. CDR3 size: 12 residues. The ends were cut back, 4 bases at V and 8 bases at J, with 12 bases in the middle. As for this clone: Its antigen remains unknown.

Study-wide results and limits: Memory cells seemed less diverse than naive T cells, which seemed major alloresponse contributors. In the presence of siplizumab, alloreactive sequences traceable to unstimulated CD4+ memory cells were significantly reduced.

Here immunoSEQ multiplex PCR was the method, and the copy in TCRdb shows in-frame clones only, minus some. This sample has approximately 94,000 clones, with roughly 93% found just once. This rearrangement joins TRBV2 to TRBJ2-7; D remains ambiguous. The TCR originated in a human donor in good health. Sequencing was done on a sample of non-Treg CD4+ T cells sorted from blood. CDR3 amino acids: CASSGYGFQQYF. The CDR3 region has the DNA TGTGCCAGCAGTGGGTATGGGTTCCAGCAGTACTTC.